Here is one T cell receptor beta chain with its context. This sample is drawn from a study of blood T cell repertoires in COVID-19. Overall study context: COVID-19 samples collected from the United States, Italy and Spain covered acute and convalescent phases. PBMCs, B-cell-depleted T cells, or T cells were the source of the cDNA or gDNA that made up the material.

Between the trimmed V and J ends, which lost 4 bases and 1 base, there was a span of 13 bases. The CDR3 runs 15 residues. Germline assignment: CDR1 LNHDA and CDR2 SQIVND (reference sequence). How the authors handled the data: Reference gene primer amplification gave estimated nucleated cell counts. Data came from immunoSEQ multiplex PCR; TCRdb stores just in-frame clones and leaves some out. V, J and clone size reflect that table, while D and trimming were determined from the DNA. The sample shows nearly 95,000 clones, around 87% of them seen only once. The TCR sequence derives from a human donor with acute or convalescent COVID-19. The donor label of this sample is uncertain. The specimen sequenced was peripheral blood. The chain joins TRBV19 to TRBJ1-1, with D perhaps TRBD1 (6 bases). CDR3 nucleotides: TGTGCCAGTAGTACCCGACAGGCCGGGAACACTGAAGCTTTCTTT. Its protein product is CASSTRQAGNTEAFF.